The 11 T cell receptor beta chains presented below share a single source sample, sequenced in a study of tumor and adjacent non-tumor tissue in lung cancer. The library came from three nested PCR rounds adapted from ARM-PCR protocols. Each CDR3 protein is one row after TCRdb ran MiXCR on the multiplex PCR reads. The sample lists approximately 53,000 distinct CDR3 sequences; around two thirds were seen once. RNA was extracted from bulk tissue without any cell sorting. The normal lung tissue was taken more than 3 cm from the tumor edge. The sample was distant non-tumor lung tissue. The receptors come from a woman in her sixties with non-small cell lung cancer.

In its sample, this clonotype was seen many times. This sequence joins TRBV24-1 and TRBJ1-2; 8 nucleotides match TRBD1. Germline CDR1 and CDR2: KGHDR and SFDVKD. J gave up 1 base and V 4 bases, and 10 bases lay outside the gene matches. The CDR3 is 17 residues long. As DNA, the CDR3 is TGTGCCACCAGTGACCAGGGGACAGGTCAGAGTAACTATGGCTACACCTTC. Protein product: CATSDQGTGQSNYGYTF.

In regard to this clonotype: The junction departs from the called germline gene at one end, perhaps through a read error. The chain has TRBV13 and TRBJ2-1, with 8 bases aligning to TRBD2. Germline V CDR1 and CDR2: PRHDT, FYEKMQ (reference sequence). The CDR3 is 14 amino acids. The CDR3 region is CSSSLKREKNEQFF. Written as DNA, the CDR3 is TGTTCCAGCAGCTTAAAGCGGGAGAAGAATGAGCAGTTCTTC.

This clonotype was seen many times. The genes are TRBV12-3 or TRBV12-4 and TRBJ1-6; D not resolved. CDR3 length: 12 amino acids. V was trimmed by 8 bases and J by 10 bases, leaving 12 bases between them. CDR3 sequence reads: CASRRVSSPLHF. Here the CDR3 DNA reads TGTGCCAGCCGGAGGGTGTCCTCACCCCTCCACTTT.

Ten or more counts support this clonotype. V and J are TRBV10-3 and TRBJ2-1; no firm D call. CDR3 size: 14 residues. Trimming removed 0 bases at V and 6 bases at J, with 9 bases between. Germline CDR1 is ENHRY and CDR2 is SYGVKD. The CDR3 loop reads CAISESPRVNEQFF. CDR3 nucleotides: TGTGCCATCAGTGAGTCGCCAAGGGTCAATGAGCAGTTCTTC.

This clonotype was counted between two and nine times. The V gene is TRBV7-9, the J gene TRBJ1-1; 8 positions agree with TRBD1. Germline assignment: CDR1 SEHNR and CDR2 FQNEAQ (reference sequence). V was clipped by 2 bases and J by 4 bases; unmatched bases: 9. The CDR3 is made up of 16 amino acids. CDR3 sequence reads: CASSLNAGGAITEAFF. The CDR3 DNA sequence: TGTGCCAGCAGCTTAAACGCAGGGGGCGCGATCACTGAAGCTTTCTTT.

This chain joins TRBV7-8 and TRBJ2-1; D uncertain. This CDR3 region has 17 residues. The ends were cut back, 4 bases at V and 0 bases at J, with 16 bases in the middle. Germline V lookup: CDR1 SGHVS, CDR2 FQNEAQ. The CDR3 reads CASSSTPPPHSYNEQFF. DNA of the CDR3: TGTGCCAGCAGCTCCACGCCGCCTCCTCACTCCTACAATGAGCAGTTCTTC.

Comments on this clonotype: Without the conserved terminal phenylalanine or tryptophan, this CDR3 likely stems from a read error. The V gene is TRBV10-2, the J gene TRBJ2-7, with D perhaps matching TRBD2 (6 bases). The end of the DNA fits TRBJ2-1 better, so the J call may be wrong. From germline, CDR1 is WSHSY and CDR2 SAAADI. The CDR3 sequence is 13 residues long. The CDR3 is CASGGLPEGEQFL. CDR3 bases: TGCGCCAGCGGTGGACTCCCGGAGGGAGAGCAGTTCTTA.

V and J are TRBV12-3 or TRBV12-4 and TRBJ1-5; a possible D gene is TRBD1 (5 bases). The CDR3 is made up of 15 amino acids. Trimming left V 1 base short and J 3 bases short, with 10 bases between. In nucleotides, the CDR3 is TGTGCCAGCAGTTTAGGCGGACATAACAATCAGCCCCAGCATTTT. This translates into CASSLGGHNNQPQHF.

On this clonotype: The conserved closing phenylalanine or tryptophan is absent in this CDR3, likely reflecting a read error. In DNA, the CDR3 is TGTGCCAGCGGGGAGTCAGAAACTGAAGCTTTCCTT. Amino acid sequence: CASGESETEAFL. The rearrangement links TRBV12-3 or TRBV12-4 to TRBJ1-1; D is uncertain. V shed 8 bases and J shed 5 bases, with 12 bases lying between them. This CDR3 comprises 12 residues.

The chain is built from TRBV20-1 and TRBJ2-1; D is tentatively TRBD1 or TRBD2 (5 bases each). V was clipped by 5 bases and J by 1 base, with 24 bases between them. CDR1 and CDR2 from the germline V gene are DFQATT and SNEGSKA (reference sequence). CDR3 size: 18 residues. CDR3 in DNA: TGCAGTGCTGACGGAGGTATGAGCTGGGGCCAGTCCTACAATGAGCAGTTCTTC. It codes for CSADGGMSWGQSYNEQFF.

On this clonotype itself: The junction departs from germline at one end; a sequencing error may be responsible. The genes are TRBV4-2 and TRBJ2-6; a weak D match, TRBD2 (6 bases). In germline, CDR1 is LGHNA, CDR2 YNFKEQ. The CDR3 runs to 19 residues. The CDR3 coding sequence is TGTGTCAGCAGCCAAGCTACCGGGAGAGCTTTTTCTGGGGCCAGCGTCCTGACTTTC. This translates into CVSSQATGRAFSGASVLTF.